These 5 T cell receptor beta chains share one sample of origin, sequenced in a study of blood T cell repertoires in COVID-19. Here immunoSEQ multiplex PCR was the method, and the copy in TCRdb shows in-frame clones only, minus some. This sample carries about 200,000 clones, about 85% of them seen once, and the ten largest clones take 4.5% to 5%. Specimen: peripheral blood. These receptors came from a woman of 80 years or more with acute or convalescent COVID-19.

This chain uses TRBV5-6 with TRBJ2-3; D might be TRBD2 (6 bases). With 6 bases removed from V and 2 bases from J, the gap between germline ends came to 16 bases. The germline gives CDR1 SGHDT, CDR2 YYEEEE. The CDR3 length is 15 residues. As DNA, the CDR3 is TGTGCCAGCACCCCGGTTGCGGGGTCCACAGATACGCAGTATTTT. This gives the protein CASTPVAGSTDTQYF.

The chain is built from TRBV9 and TRBJ2-3; TRBD2 might be the D (5 bases). Germline V gene sequence: CDR1 SGDLS, CDR2 YYNGEE. CDR3 length equals 15 residues. V lost 4 bases, J lost 5 bases, and 17 bases lay in between. CDR3 in amino acids: CASSTLAGRGDTQYF. The CDR3 DNA sequence: TGTGCCAGCAGCACATTGGCGGGTCGGGGAGATACGCAGTATTTT. Full variable domain (rest looked up from reference TRBV9 and TRBJ2-3): DSGVTQTPKHLITATGQRVTLRCSPRSGDLSVYWYQQSLDQGLQFLIQYYNGEERAKGNILERFSAQQFPDLHSELNLSSLELGDSALYFCASSTLAGRGDTQYFGPGTRLTVL.

The V call is TRBV15, the J call TRBJ2-3; the match to TRBD2 covers 12 bases. CDR1 LNHNV and CDR2 YYDKDF come from the germline V gene (reference sequence). Trimming at V came to 0 bases and at J to 7 bases, leaving 8 bases not matched to a gene. This CDR3 comprises 17 residues. The CDR3 reads CATSREGTSGRSNTQYF. The CDR3 DNA reads TGTGCCACCAGCAGAGAGGGGACTAGCGGGCGCTCAAATACGCAGTATTTT.

V gene TRBV7-2 combines with J gene TRBJ2-1; the D is unclear. The V gene lost 1 base and the J gene lost 1 base, with 11 bases spanning the gap. The germline V gene has CDR1 SGHTA and CDR2 FQGNSA. The CDR3 spans 16 residues. The CDR3 nucleotides read TGTGCCAGCAGCTTAGTTGCGGAAGCATCCTACAATGAGCAGTTCTTC. As protein: CASSLVAEASYNEQFF.

The chain recombines TRBV2 with TRBJ1-2, with D tentatively TRBD1 (6 bases). The CDR3 length is 13 residues. V lost 4 bases to trimming and J lost 5 bases, with 11 bases between them. Germline values: CDR1 SNHLY, CDR2 FYNNEI. For the CDR3, the DNA is TGTGCCAGCAGTGCAGGGGCAGGGTATGGCTACACCTTC. This translates into CASSAGAGYGYTF.